Detailed here is one TCR beta chain. Using immunoSEQ multiplex PCR, the repertoire was profiled, and TCRdb retains in-frame clones only, with some absent. This sample has 250,000 to 300,000 clones, with roughly 80% found just once. This entry is derived from a study of blood T cell repertoires in COVID-19. After removal of 11 bases from V and 3 bases from J, the junction contained 15 bases not matched to a gene. This CDR3 comprises 15 residues. The V gene's germline CDR1 is MNHEY and CDR2 SVGAGI. This clonotype originated in a man aged 35 to 55 who had been exposed to COVID-19. The sequenced material came from PBMCs or T cells enriched from blood (not recorded which). This chain connects TRBV6-5 to TRBJ1-1; TRBD1 matches at 7 bases. The CDR3 loop is CACRLGTAPDTEAFF. For the CDR3, the DNA is TGTGCCTGTAGACTGGGGACAGCACCGGACACTGAAGCTTTCTTT.